One and the same sample provided the 27 T cell receptor beta chains below, sequenced in a study of early stage breast cancer tumors. Data came from immunoSEQ multiplex PCR; TCRdb stores just in-frame clones and leaves some out. The table has tens of thousands of clones, around 70% seen once; the top ten hold over 6%. Material: blood. The receptors stem from a person aged 55-75 years with breast cancer.

This clone was counted between two and nine times. The chain recombines TRBV5-1 with TRBJ1-3; D not resolved. Trimming left V 2 bases short and J 4 bases short, with 7 bases between. Germline lookup yields CDR1 SGHRS and CDR2 YFSETQ. This CDR3 region has 13 residues. CDR3 in DNA: TGCGCCAGCAGCTTTGGCGGAGGAAACACCATATATTTT. This gives the protein CASSFGGGNTIYF. Full variable domain (remainder filled in from reference TRBV5-1 and TRBJ1-3): KAGVTQTPRYLIKTRGQQVTLSCSPISGHRSVSWYQQTPGQGLQFLFEYFSETQRNKGNFPGRFSGRQFSNSRSEMNVSTLELGDSALYLCASSFGGGNTIYFGEGSWLTVV.

The rearrangement uses TRBV2 and TRBJ1-1, with D tentatively TRBD1 (6 bases). CDR3 length equals 15 residues. Germline V gene lookup returns CDR1 SNHLY and CDR2 FYNNEI. The ends were cut back, 9 bases at V and 0 bases at J, with 17 bases in the middle. The CDR3, as DNA: TGTGCCAGTAGATCCCAAACAGGGATGAACACTGAAGCTTTCTTT. It is translated as CASRSQTGMNTEAFF.

This clone appeared a single time. This chain joins TRBV5-4 and TRBJ2-2; 7 nucleotides match TRBD1. The CDR3 runs to 16 residues. Germline loops: CDR1 SGHNT, CDR2 YYREEE (reference sequence). The V gene end was trimmed by 4 bases and the J gene end by 0 bases; junction bases not matched to a gene: 6. The CDR3 reads CASSTGQVANTGELFF. The CDR3 bases are TGTGCCAGCAGCACCGGACAGGTCGCGAACACCGGGGAGCTGTTTTTT.

V is TRBV6-6 and J is TRBJ1-5; D perhaps matches TRBD1 (5 bases). CDR1 is MNHNY, CDR2 SVGAGI, per germline (reference sequence). Trimming pared 3 bases from V and 2 bases from J, leaving 8 bases between. There are 14 residues in the CDR3. The CDR3 nucleotides are TGTGCCAGCAGTTATCGGGACGGCAATCAGCCCCAGCATTTT. It yields the protein CASSYRDGNQPQHF.

The gene calls are TRBV28 and TRBJ2-7; D not certain. Deletions cut 5 bases from V and 2 bases from J, with 13 bases between. Germline V gene lookup returns CDR1 MDHEN and CDR2 SYDVKM. The CDR3 runs 14 residues. CDR3 in amino acids: CASSLPAGPYEQYF. CDR3 nucleotides: TGTGCCAGCAGTCTCCCCGCAGGCCCCTACGAGCAGTACTTC. The full variable domain, completed using reference TRBV28 and TRBJ2-7, is DVKVTQSSRYLVKRTGEKVFLECVQDMDHENMFWYRQDPGLGLRLIYFSYDVKMKEKGDIPEGYSVSREKKERFSLILESASTNQTSMYLCASSLPAGPYEQYFGPGTRLTVT.

The chain uses TRBV5-6 and TRBJ2-1, with 7 positions matching TRBD1. V shed 0 bases, J shed 8 bases, and the junction held 8 bases outside the gene matches. This CDR3 contains 15 residues. Germline-derived CDR1 and CDR2 are SGHDT and YYEEEE. The CDR3 loop is CASSLGGGSGDEQFF. Written as DNA, the CDR3 is TGTGCCAGCAGCTTGGGAGGGGGCTCTGGGGATGAGCAGTTCTTC.

The chain joins TRBV9 to TRBJ1-4; 7 bases line up with TRBD1. J gave up 13 bases and V 3 bases, and 6 bases lay outside the gene matches. The CDR3 covers 12 residues. In germline, CDR1 is SGDLS, CDR2 YYNGEE. The CDR3 reads CASSALQGVLFF. CDR3 nucleotides: TGTGCCAGCAGCGCTCTCCAGGGGGTACTGTTTTTT.

This clone has a handful of counts. The genes are TRBV2 and TRBJ1-1, with D unresolved. Trimming left V 2 bases short and J 5 bases short, with 9 bases between. The CDR3 runs 13 residues. Germline CDR1 reads SNHLY; CDR2 reads FYNNEI. Here the CDR3 DNA reads TGTGCCAGCAGTGAATTGGGGATGACTGAAGCTTTCTTT. Residues: CASSELGMTEAFF.

The chain has TRBV10-3 and TRBJ1-2, with 7 bases that match TRBD1. CDR3 length equals 14 residues. V shed 6 bases and J 5 bases; nucleotides not matched to a gene: 9. CDR1 is ENHRY and CDR2 is SYGVKD in the germline V gene. The CDR3 region has the DNA TGTGCCATCAGAAGGACAGGTCTCCCTTATGGCTACACCTTC. Its translation: CAIRRTGLPYGYTF.

J is TRBJ2-1 and V is TRBV28; 10 bases match TRBD1. Germline CDR1 is MDHEN and CDR2 is SYDVKM. The ends lost 5 bases at V and 2 bases at J; junction bases unmatched: 6. The CDR3 has 16 amino acids. CDR3: CASSLTGTGAYNEQFF. DNA of the CDR3: TGTGCCAGCAGTCTGACCGGGACAGGGGCCTACAATGAGCAGTTCTTC.

The rearrangement joins TRBV9 to TRBJ2-3; D not certain. The V end lost 0 bases, the J end lost 3 bases, and 11 bases lay between the germline ends. Germline V gene lookup returns CDR1 SGDLS and CDR2 YYNGEE. The CDR3 contains 15 residues. The CDR3 is CASSVEWGGTDTQYF. The DNA for the CDR3 is TGTGCCAGCAGCGTAGAGTGGGGTGGGACAGATACGCAGTATTTT.

This clone was seen only a few times. The gene calls are TRBV19 and TRBJ1-2; tentative D call: TRBD1 (5 bases). This CDR3 has 14 amino acids. Trimming shortened V by 5 bases and J by 8 bases, and 18 bases separated the two germline ends. Germline CDR1 LNHDA, CDR2 SQIVND (reference sequence). The CDR3 bases are TGTGCCAGTAGTCTCCTTGAGGGGCAGGGAGGCTACACCTTC. This encodes CASSLLEGQGGYTF.

This rearrangement joins TRBV18 to TRBJ1-2; TRBD1 is a possible D gene (6 bases). This CDR3 is built from 15 residues. V gave up 3 bases and J gave up 6 bases, with 17 bases separating them. Germline V lookup: CDR1 KGHSH, CDR2 LQKENI. CDR3 nucleotides: TGTGCCAGCTCACCTCCCACAGGGAGTCTCGATGGCTACACCTTC. Residues: CASSPPTGSLDGYTF.

The CDR3 nucleotides read TGTGCCAGCAGCGTGGGGCAAGGCGGGGGGTTCGGCACAGATACGCAGTATTTT. Translation: CASSVGQGGGFGTDTQYF. This sequence joins TRBV9 and TRBJ2-3; TRBD2 matches 8 bases. The CDR3 spans 18 residues. The J segment lost 1 base and the V segment lost 2 bases, leaving 12 bases of the junction unmatched. In germline, CDR1 is SGDLS, CDR2 YYNGEE.

This clone has a handful of counts. The rearrangement links TRBV27 to TRBJ1-5; D is uncertain. V shed 5 bases and J shed 0 bases, with 11 bases lying between them. The CDR3 sequence is 15 residues long. The germline V gene has CDR1 MNHEY and CDR2 SMNVEV (reference sequence). Written as DNA, the CDR3 is TGTGCCAGCAGTGGAGCCGCTTATAGCAATCAGCCCCAGCATTTT. Amino acids: CASSGAAYSNQPQHF.

The chain recombines TRBV27 with TRBJ2-7; 7 bases align to TRBD2. The germline V gene has CDR1 MNHEY and CDR2 SMNVEV (reference sequence). V dropped 8 bases and J dropped 6; count of bases not matched to a gene: 4. This CDR3 has 11 amino acids. Written as DNA, the CDR3 is TGTGCCAGCTCTGGGGGGGGCGAGCAGTACTTC. It codes for CASSGGGEQYF.

This chain joins TRBV5-1 and TRBJ2-7, with TRBD1 matching over 7 bases. Germline lookup yields CDR1 SGHRS and CDR2 YFSETQ. The CDR3 extends over 18 amino acids. The V segment lost 1 base and the J segment 2 bases; nucleotides outside the gene matches: 15. The chain's CDR3 is CASSLLKGDSEVAYEQYF. DNA of the CDR3: TGCGCCAGCAGCTTGTTAAAGGGGGACAGCGAAGTCGCCTACGAGCAGTACTTC.

V and J are TRBV6-1 and TRBJ2-7, with TRBD1 as a possible D gene (5 bases). The germline V gene has CDR1 MNHNS and CDR2 SASEGT. CDR3 length: 13 residues. The ends were cut back, 4 bases at V and 3 bases at J, with 10 bases in the middle. The CDR3 DNA follows: TGTGCCAGCAGTGCACAGGAGATCTACGAGCAGTACTTC. Its translation: CASSAQEIYEQYF.

The V call is TRBV6-5, the J call TRBJ2-7; a possible D gene is TRBD1 (5 bases). CDR3 length: 15 residues. Between the trimmed V and J ends, which lost 2 bases and 1 base, there was a span of 12 bases. Germline CDR1 MNHEY, CDR2 SVGAGI. The CDR3 DNA follows: TGTGCCAGCAGTTACGGTAGGCAGGGTTCCTACGAGCAGTACTTC. Residues: CASSYGRQGSYEQYF.

This clone is a singleton in its sample. The gene calls are TRBV5-4 and TRBJ2-7; 11 nucleotides agree with TRBD1. The CDR3 has 15 residues. Trimming cost V 5 bases and J 4 bases; bases outside gene matches: 8. The germline V gene has CDR1 SGHNT and CDR2 YYREEE (reference sequence). The CDR3 coding sequence is TGTGCCAGCAGTGTCGGACAGGGGGCACTTTACGAGCAGTACTTC. Translating gives CASSVGQGALYEQYF. Using reference TRBV5-4 and TRBJ2-7 for the parts outside the CDR3, the full variable domain is ETGVTQSPTHLIKTRGQQVTLRCSSQSGHNTVSWYQQALGQGPQFIFQYYREEENGRGNFPPRFSGLQFPNYSSELNVNALELDDSALYLCASSVGQGALYEQYFGPGTRLTVT.

The rearrangement links TRBV29-1 to TRBJ2-1; D not certain. Germline CDR1 and CDR2: SQVTM and ANQGSEA. The V gene lost 1 base and the J gene lost 6 bases, with 13 bases spanning the gap. This CDR3 comprises 14 residues. CDR3 coding DNA: TGCAGCGTTGAAGGGGTACGCGGAACCAATGAGCAGTTCTTC. It yields the protein CSVEGVRGTNEQFF.

The rearrangement uses TRBV30 and TRBJ2-5; TRBD2 matches at 9 bases. The CDR3 sequence is 14 residues long. In germline, CDR1 is GTSNPN, CDR2 SVGIG (reference sequence). Germline trimming cut 3 bases from V and 7 bases from J; bases unmatched to any gene: 9. The chain's CDR3 is CAWSGGSGGGTQYF. The CDR3, as DNA: TGTGCCTGGAGCGGGGGTAGCGGGGGTGGGACCCAGTACTTC.

The chain has TRBV5-4 and TRBJ2-3; no definite D call. The germline V gene encodes CDR1 SGHNT and CDR2 YYREEE (reference sequence). The V and J ends lost 0 bases and 4 bases respectively, with 6 bases between them. The CDR3 totals 13 residues. As DNA, the CDR3 is TGTGCCAGCAGCTTGGCCTCGCCAGATACGCAGTATTTT. It is translated as CASSLASPDTQYF. The whole variable domain, remainder taken from reference TRBV5-4 and TRBJ2-3, is ETGVTQSPTHLIKTRGQQVTLRCSSQSGHNTVSWYQQALGQGPQFIFQYYREEENGRGNFPPRFSGLQFPNYSSELNVNALELDDSALYLCASSLASPDTQYFGPGTRLTVL.

This clone has more than one count but fewer than ten. The chain employs TRBV5-6 and TRBJ2-2; D is uncertain. The CDR3 totals 15 residues. In germline, CDR1 is SGHDT, CDR2 YYEEEE. V was shortened by 0 bases and J by 5 bases, with 11 bases between the two germline ends. CDR3 protein: CASSLVGSKTGELFF. The CDR3 coding sequence is TGTGCCAGCAGCTTGGTGGGCAGTAAAACCGGGGAGCTGTTTTTT. Complete variable domain (other parts from reference TRBV5-6 and TRBJ2-2): DAGVTQSPTHLIKTRGQQVTLRCSPKSGHDTVSWYQQALGQGPQFIFQYYEEEERQRGNFPDRFSGHQFPNYSSELNVNALLLGDSALYLCASSLVGSKTGELFFGEGSRLTVL.

This chain connects TRBV2 to TRBJ1-1; 7 bases map to TRBD1. Unmatched junction bases numbered 4, after V lost 5 bases and J lost 7 bases. The CDR3 spans 12 residues. Germline CDR1 is SNHLY and CDR2 is FYNNEI. CDR3 nucleotide sequence: TGTGCCAGCAGTTTCCGACAGGGTGAAGCTTTCTTT. This encodes CASSFRQGEAFF. The entire variable domain, with the rest obtained from reference TRBV2 and TRBJ1-1, is as follows: EPEVTQTPSHQVTQMGQEVILRCVPISNHLYFYWYRQILGQKVEFLVSFYNNEISEKSEIFDDQFSVERPDGSNFTLKIRSTKLEDSAMYFCASSFRQGEAFFGQGTRLTVV.

J is TRBJ2-1 and V is TRBV2, with 10 bases identical to TRBD2. Germline V CDR1 and CDR2: SNHLY, FYNNEI. J was trimmed by 4 bases and V by 8 bases; bases with no gene match: 8. The CDR3 covers 15 residues. CDR3 sequence (DNA): TGTGCCAGCCGAGAGCGGGGGGGCGGGTACAATGAGCAGTTCTTC. The encoded protein is CASRERGGGYNEQFF.

V is TRBV5-5 and J is TRBJ2-5; D is possibly TRBD2 (6 bases). V was trimmed by 5 bases and J by 5 bases, leaving 22 bases between them. The CDR3 has 16 residues. Germline-derived CDR1 and CDR2 are SGHKS and YYEKEE (reference sequence). The DNA of the CDR3 is TGTGCCAGCAGTCGACGAGGGGACGGAGGGGACGAGACCCAGTACTTC. It translates to CASSRRGDGGDETQYF.